The 8 T cell receptor beta chains in this list originate from one sample, sequenced in a study of PD-L1 blockade in urothelial cancer. Only in-frame clones appear in the TCRdb table, and some are missing; sequencing was by immunoSEQ multiplex PCR. The table lists about 88,000 clones, over 90% of them singletons. The sample was PBMCs, taken around atezolizumab (anti-PD-L1) treatment. The receptors derive from a man between 60 and 75 years old with urothelial cancer.

This chain links TRBV11-2 with TRBJ1-1; D gene ambiguous. V lost 5 bases, J lost 3 bases, and 13 bases lay in between. Germline V lookup: CDR1 SGHAT, CDR2 FQNNGV. CDR3 length: 14 amino acids. CDR3 nucleotides: TGTGCCAGCAGCCCCAGTCCCAGTTACACTGAAGCTTTCTTT. Its protein product is CASSPSPSYTEAFF.

The chain has TRBV11-2 and TRBJ2-3; 15 nucleotides agree with TRBD2. The J segment lost 0 bases and the V segment lost 5 bases, leaving 9 bases of the junction unmatched. The CDR3 has 19 amino acids. CDR1 is SGHAT, CDR2 FQNNGV, per germline. The chain's CDR3 is CASSVYPGLAGGSTDTQYF. The CDR3 DNA follows: TGTGCCAGCAGCGTGTACCCGGGACTAGCGGGGGGTAGCACAGATACGCAGTATTTT.

The rearrangement joins TRBV9 to TRBJ1-2, with TRBD1 identical over 7 bases. The CDR3 is 14 amino acids. Per the germline V gene, CDR1 is SGDLS and CDR2 is YYNGEE. The V and J ends lost 4 bases and 7 bases, in that order; junction bases with no gene match: 10. CDR3: CASSTTGDRGGYTF. As DNA, the CDR3 is TGTGCCAGCAGCACCACAGGGGACCGGGGTGGCTACACCTTC.

The rearrangement uses TRBV28 and TRBJ1-5; the D is unclear. CDR3 size: 17 residues. The V end was cut by 7 bases, the J end by 0 bases, with 19 bases between. Germline CDR1 reads MDHEN; CDR2 reads SYDVKM. In DNA form, the CDR3 reads TGTGCCAGCAACCCCGCCGGGGTCGTCAATAGCAATCAGCCCCAGCATTTT. This codes for CASNPAGVVNSNQPQHF.

The gene calls are TRBV28 and TRBJ2-7; 8 nucleotides align to TRBD2. Germline CDR1 reads MDHEN; CDR2 reads SYDVKM. This CDR3 has 16 residues. The junction had 13 bases not matched to a gene; V was cut back by 5 bases and J by 4 bases. The DNA for the CDR3 is TGTGCCAGCAGTACGCCCTCCCCGGGGGGGAGGTACGAGCAGTACTTC. It is translated as CASSTPSPGGRYEQYF.

The V gene is TRBV5-6, the J gene TRBJ2-1, with 11 bases that match TRBD2. Germline V gene lookup returns CDR1 SGHDT and CDR2 YYEEEE. The trim removed 4 bases at V and 10 bases at J, leaving 10 bases unmatched. This CDR3 spans 15 amino acids. The CDR3 is CASSPLAGDLGEQFF. Written as DNA, the CDR3 is TGTGCCAGCAGCCCACTAGCGGGAGACTTGGGGGAGCAGTTCTTC.

The chain links TRBV10-1 to TRBJ2-3; TRBD2 matches at 11 bases. The CDR3 spans 15 residues. Per the germline V gene, CDR1 is WNHNN and CDR2 is SYGVQD (reference sequence). V lost 3 bases, J lost 9 bases, and 8 bases stayed unmatched. CDR3 sequence (DNA): TGCGCCAGCAGTGAAGTTAGCGGGGGGGCCGGGACGCAGTATTTT. Translation: CASSEVSGGAGTQYF.

The chain joins TRBV28 to TRBJ2-1; 8 nucleotides agree with TRBD1. This CDR3 is 16 amino acids long. The germline gives CDR1 MDHEN, CDR2 SYDVKM. V lost 5 bases to trimming and J lost 8 bases; unmatched junction nucleotides: 14. CDR3 nucleotide sequence: TGTGCCAGCAGTAAGGGTGGCAGGGGGCTTGGCGATGAGCAGTTCTTC. It yields the protein CASSKGGRGLGDEQFF.